Included here is one TCR beta chain sequence, with context. Per the original data handling: Estimates of nucleated cell counts were drawn from the amplification of reference gene primers. The assay was immunoSEQ multiplex PCR, and TCRdb's table has in-frame clones only and misses some. The V and J calls and clone size are taken from that table; D and trimming were inferred from the DNA. The repertoire has around 150,000 clones, approximately 84% of them found once; the top ten carry about 15%. These data come from a study of blood T cell repertoires in COVID-19. Background on the study: T cells, B-cell-depleted T cells, or PBMCs supplied cDNA or gDNA.

CDR1 is LNHDA, CDR2 SQIVND, per germline (reference sequence). The CDR3 runs to 15 residues. Trimming cost V 4 bases and J 9 bases; bases outside gene matches: 8. The source of this sequence is a woman aged 80 or older with acute or convalescent COVID-19. Sequenced material: peripheral blood. The chain uses TRBV19 and TRBJ1-6; 8 bases are a match to TRBD1. Here the CDR3 DNA reads TGTGCCAGTAGTAGCACAGGGGGGACGGGTTCACCCCTCCACTTT. Protein: CASSSTGGTGSPLHF.